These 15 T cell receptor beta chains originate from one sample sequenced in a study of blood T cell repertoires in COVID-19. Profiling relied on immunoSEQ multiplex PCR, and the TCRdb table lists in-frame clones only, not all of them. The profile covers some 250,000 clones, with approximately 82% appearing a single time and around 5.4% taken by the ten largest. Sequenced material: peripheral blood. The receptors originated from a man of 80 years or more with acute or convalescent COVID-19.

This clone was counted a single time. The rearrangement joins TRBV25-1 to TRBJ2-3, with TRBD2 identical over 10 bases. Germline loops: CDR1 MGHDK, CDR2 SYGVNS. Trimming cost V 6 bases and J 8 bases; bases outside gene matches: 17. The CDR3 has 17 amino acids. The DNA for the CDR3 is TGTGCCAGCAGCCCTTCAGCTAGCGGGAGAACCTCTGCTACGCAGTATTTT. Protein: CASSPSASGRTSATQYF.

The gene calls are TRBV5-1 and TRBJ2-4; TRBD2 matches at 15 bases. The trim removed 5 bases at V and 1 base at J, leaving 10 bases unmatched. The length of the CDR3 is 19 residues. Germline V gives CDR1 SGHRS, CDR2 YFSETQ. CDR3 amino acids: CASRDTGLAGGRAKNIQYF. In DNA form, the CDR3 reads TGCGCCAGCAGAGATACTGGACTAGCGGGAGGGCGTGCCAAAAACATTCAGTACTTC.

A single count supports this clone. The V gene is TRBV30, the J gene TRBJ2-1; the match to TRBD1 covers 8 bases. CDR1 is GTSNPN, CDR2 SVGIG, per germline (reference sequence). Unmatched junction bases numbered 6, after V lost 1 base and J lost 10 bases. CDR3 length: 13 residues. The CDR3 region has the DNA TGTGCCTGGAGTGCAAGGACAGGGAGCGAGCAGTTCTTC. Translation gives CAWSARTGSEQFF.

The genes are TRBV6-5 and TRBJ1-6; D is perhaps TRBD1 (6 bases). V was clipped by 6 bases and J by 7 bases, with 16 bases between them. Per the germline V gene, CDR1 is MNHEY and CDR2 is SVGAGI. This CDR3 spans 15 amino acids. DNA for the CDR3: TGTGCCAGCAGCCTAATCGGACAGACGAATTCACCCCTCCACTTT. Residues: CASSLIGQTNSPLHF.

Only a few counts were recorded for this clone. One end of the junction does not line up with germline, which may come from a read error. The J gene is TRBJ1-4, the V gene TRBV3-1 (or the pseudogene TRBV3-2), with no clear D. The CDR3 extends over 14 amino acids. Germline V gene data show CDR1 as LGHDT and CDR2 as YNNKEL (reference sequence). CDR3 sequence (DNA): TGTGCCAGCAGGGAGACGGCAACCAATGAAAAACTGTTTTTT. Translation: CASRETATNEKLFF.

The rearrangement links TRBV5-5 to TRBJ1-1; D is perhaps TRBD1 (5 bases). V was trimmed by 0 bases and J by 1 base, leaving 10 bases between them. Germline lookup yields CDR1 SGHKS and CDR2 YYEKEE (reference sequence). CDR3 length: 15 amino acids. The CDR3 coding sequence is TGTGCCAGCAGCTTGGCCTACAGGTCGAACACTGAAGCTTTCTTT. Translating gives CASSLAYRSNTEAFF. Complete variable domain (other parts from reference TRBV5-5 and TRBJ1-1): DAGVTQSPTHLIKTRGQQVTLRCSPISGHKSVSWYQQVLGQGPQFIFQYYEKEERGRGNFPDRFSARQFPNYSSELNVNALLLGDSALYLCASSLAYRSNTEAFFGQGTRLTVV.

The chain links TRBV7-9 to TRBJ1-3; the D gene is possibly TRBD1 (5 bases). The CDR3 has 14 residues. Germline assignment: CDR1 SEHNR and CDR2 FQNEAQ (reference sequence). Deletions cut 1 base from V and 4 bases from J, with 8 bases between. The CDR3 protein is CASSLVRAGNTIYF. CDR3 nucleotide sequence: TGTGCCAGCAGCTTAGTCAGGGCCGGAAACACCATATATTTT. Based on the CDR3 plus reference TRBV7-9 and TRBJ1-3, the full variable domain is DTGVSQNPRHKITKRGQNVTFRCDPISEHNRLYWYRQTLGQGPEFLTYFQNEAQLEKSRLLSDRFSAERPKGSFSTLEIQRTEQGDSAMYLCASSLVRAGNTIYFGEGSWLTVV.

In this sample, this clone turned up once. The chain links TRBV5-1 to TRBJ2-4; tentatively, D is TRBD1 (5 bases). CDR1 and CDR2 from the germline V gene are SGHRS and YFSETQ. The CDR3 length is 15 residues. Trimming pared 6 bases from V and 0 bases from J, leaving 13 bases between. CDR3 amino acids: CASKPTALAKNIQYF. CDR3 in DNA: TGCGCCAGCAAACCGACAGCCCTAGCCAAAAACATTCAGTACTTC.

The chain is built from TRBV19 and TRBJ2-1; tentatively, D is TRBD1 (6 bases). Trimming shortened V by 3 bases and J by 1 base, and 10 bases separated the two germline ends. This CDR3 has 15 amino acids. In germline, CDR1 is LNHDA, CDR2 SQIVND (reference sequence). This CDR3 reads CASSISGASYNEQFF. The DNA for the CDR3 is TGTGCCAGTAGTATCTCAGGGGCATCCTACAATGAGCAGTTCTTC.

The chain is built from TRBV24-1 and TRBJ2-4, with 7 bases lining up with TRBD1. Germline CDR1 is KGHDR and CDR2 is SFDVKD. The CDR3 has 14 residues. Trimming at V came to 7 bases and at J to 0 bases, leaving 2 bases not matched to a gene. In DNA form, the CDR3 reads TGTGCCACCAGGTGGGACAGAGCCAAAAACATTCAGTACTTC. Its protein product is CATRWDRAKNIQYF.

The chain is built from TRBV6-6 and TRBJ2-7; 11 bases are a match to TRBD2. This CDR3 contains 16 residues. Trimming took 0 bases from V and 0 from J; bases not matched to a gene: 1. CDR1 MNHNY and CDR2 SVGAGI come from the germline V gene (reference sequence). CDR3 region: CASSYSTSGNSYEQYF. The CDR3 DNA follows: TGTGCCAGCAGTTACTCGACTAGCGGGAACTCCTACGAGCAGTACTTC.

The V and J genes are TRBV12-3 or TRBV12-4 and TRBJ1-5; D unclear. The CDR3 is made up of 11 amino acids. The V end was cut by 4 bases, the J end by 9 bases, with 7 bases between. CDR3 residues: CASSSGGPQHF. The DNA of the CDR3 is TGTGCCAGCAGTTCTGGAGGGCCCCAGCATTTT.

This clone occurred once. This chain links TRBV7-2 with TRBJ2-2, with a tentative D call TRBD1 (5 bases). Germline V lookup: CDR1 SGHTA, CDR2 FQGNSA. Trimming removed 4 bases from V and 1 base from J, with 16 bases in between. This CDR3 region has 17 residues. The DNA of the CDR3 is TGTGCCAGCAGCTCCCTCTGGACAAACCAGAACACCGGGGAGCTGTTTTTT. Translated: CASSSLWTNQNTGELFF. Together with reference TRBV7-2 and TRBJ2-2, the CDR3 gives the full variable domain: GAGVSQSPSNKVTEKGKDVELRCDPISGHTALYWYRQSLGQGLEFLIYFQGNSAPDKSGLPSDRFSAERTGGSVSTLTIQRTQQEDSAVYLCASSSLWTNQNTGELFFGEGSRLTVL.

CDR3 coding DNA: TGCGCCAGCAGCTTGCGGACAGGGCTTGGCGCAGATACGCAGTATTTT. Its translation: CASSLRTGLGADTQYF. The chain combines TRBV5-1 with TRBJ2-3, with TRBD1 matching over 8 bases. The CDR3 runs to 16 residues. V lost 1 base to trimming and J lost 4 bases; unmatched junction nucleotides: 8. The germline V gene has CDR1 SGHRS and CDR2 YFSETQ.

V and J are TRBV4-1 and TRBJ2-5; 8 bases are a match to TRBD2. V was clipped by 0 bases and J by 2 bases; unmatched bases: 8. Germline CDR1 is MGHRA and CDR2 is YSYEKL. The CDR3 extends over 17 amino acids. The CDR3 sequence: CASSQDAPSGRQETQYF. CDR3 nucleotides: TGCGCCAGCAGCCAAGATGCCCCTAGCGGGCGACAAGAGACCCAGTACTTC.